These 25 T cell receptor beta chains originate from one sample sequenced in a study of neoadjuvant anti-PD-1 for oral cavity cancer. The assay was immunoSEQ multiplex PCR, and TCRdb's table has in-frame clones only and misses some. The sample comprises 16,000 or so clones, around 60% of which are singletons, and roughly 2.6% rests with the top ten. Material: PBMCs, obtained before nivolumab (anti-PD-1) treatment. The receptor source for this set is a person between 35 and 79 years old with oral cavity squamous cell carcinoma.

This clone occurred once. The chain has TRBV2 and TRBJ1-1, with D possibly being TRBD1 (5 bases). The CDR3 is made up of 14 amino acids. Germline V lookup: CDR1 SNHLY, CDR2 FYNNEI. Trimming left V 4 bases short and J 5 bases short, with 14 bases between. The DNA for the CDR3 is TGTGCCAGCAGTGCGGACGGAGGGGTAACTGAAGCTTTCTTT. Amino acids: CASSADGGVTEAFF.

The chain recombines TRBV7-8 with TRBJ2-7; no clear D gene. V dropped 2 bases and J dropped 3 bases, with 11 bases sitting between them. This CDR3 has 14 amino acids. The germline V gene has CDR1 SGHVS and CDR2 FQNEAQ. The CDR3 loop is CASSLRETHYEQYF. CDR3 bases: TGTGCCAGCAGCTTAAGGGAAACCCACTACGAGCAGTACTTC.

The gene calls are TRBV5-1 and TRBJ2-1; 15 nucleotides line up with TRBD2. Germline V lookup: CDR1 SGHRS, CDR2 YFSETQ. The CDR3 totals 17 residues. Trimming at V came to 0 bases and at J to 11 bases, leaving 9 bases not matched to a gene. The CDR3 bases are TGCGCCAGCAGCTTGGCCCCTGGGACTAGCGGGAGGCCACAGCAGTTCTTC. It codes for CASSLAPGTSGRPQQFF.

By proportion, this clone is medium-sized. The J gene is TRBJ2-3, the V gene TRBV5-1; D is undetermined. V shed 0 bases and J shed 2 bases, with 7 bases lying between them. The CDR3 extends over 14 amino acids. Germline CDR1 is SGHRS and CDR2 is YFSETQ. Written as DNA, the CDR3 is TGCGCCAGCAGCTTGGACGACCTCACAGATACGCAGTATTTT. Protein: CASSLDDLTDTQYF.

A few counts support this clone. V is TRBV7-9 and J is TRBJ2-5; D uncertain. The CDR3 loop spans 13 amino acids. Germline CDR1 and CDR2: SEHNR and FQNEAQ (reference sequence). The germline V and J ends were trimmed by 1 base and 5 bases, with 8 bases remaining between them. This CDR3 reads CASSLVPSETQYF. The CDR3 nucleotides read TGTGCCAGCAGCTTAGTCCCGTCCGAGACCCAGTACTTC.

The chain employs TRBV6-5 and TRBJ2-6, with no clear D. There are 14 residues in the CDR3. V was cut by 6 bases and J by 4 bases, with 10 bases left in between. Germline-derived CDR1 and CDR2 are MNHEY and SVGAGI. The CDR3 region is CASRSGPGANVLTF. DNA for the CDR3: TGTGCCAGCAGGTCCGGGCCCGGGGCCAACGTCCTGACTTTC.

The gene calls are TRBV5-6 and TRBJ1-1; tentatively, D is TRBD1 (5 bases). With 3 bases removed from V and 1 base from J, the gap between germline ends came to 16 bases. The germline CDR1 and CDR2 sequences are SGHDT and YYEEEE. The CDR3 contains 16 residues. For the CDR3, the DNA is TGTGCCAGCAGCTGGGGACCGACCCTGGGGAACACTGAAGCTTTCTTT. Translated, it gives CASSWGPTLGNTEAFF. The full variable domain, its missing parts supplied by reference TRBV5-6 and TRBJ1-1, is DAGVTQSPTHLIKTRGQQVTLRCSPKSGHDTVSWYQQALGQGPQFIFQYYEEEERQRGNFPDRFSGHQFPNYSSELNVNALLLGDSALYLCASSWGPTLGNTEAFFGQGTRLTVV.

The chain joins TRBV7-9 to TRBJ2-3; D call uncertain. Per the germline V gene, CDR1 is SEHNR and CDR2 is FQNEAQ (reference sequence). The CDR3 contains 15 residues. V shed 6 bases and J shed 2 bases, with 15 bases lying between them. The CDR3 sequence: CASRLTPMNTDTQYF. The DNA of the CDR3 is TGTGCCAGCAGATTAACACCAATGAACACAGATACGCAGTATTTT.

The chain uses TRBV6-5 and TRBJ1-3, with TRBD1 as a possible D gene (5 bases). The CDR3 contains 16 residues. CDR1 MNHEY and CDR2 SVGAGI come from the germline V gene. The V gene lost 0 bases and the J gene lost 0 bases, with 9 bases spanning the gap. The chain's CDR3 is CASSYSRGFSGNTIYF. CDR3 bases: TGTGCCAGCAGTTACTCCCGGGGGTTCTCTGGAAACACCATATATTTT.

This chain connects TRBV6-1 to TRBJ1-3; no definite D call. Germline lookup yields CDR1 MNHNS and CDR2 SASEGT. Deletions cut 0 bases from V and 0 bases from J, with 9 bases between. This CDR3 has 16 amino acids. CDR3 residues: CASSEAAKISGNTIYF. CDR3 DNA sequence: TGTGCCAGCAGTGAAGCGGCGAAGATCTCTGGAAACACCATATATTTT.

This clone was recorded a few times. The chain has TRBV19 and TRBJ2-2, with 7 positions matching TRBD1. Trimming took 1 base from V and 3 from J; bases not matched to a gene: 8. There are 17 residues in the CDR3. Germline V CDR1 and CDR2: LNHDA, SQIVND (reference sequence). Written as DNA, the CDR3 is TGTGCCAGTAGTATAGGAGACAGGGATGCTGACACCGGGGAGCTGTTTTTT. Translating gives CASSIGDRDADTGELFF.

The DNA of the CDR3 is TGTGCCAGCAGCTCTCCGAGTGGCAATCAGCCCCAGCATTTT. Translating gives CASSSPSGNQPQHF. The chain is built from TRBV28 and TRBJ1-5; D remains unclear. Germline values: CDR1 MDHEN, CDR2 SYDVKM. The CDR3 is 14 amino acids. Trimming cost V 6 bases and J 2 bases, with 11 bases left between them.

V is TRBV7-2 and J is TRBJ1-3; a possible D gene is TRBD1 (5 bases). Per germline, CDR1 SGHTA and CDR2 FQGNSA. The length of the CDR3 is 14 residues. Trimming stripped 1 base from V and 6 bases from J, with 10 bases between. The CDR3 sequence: CASSLGGTANTIYF. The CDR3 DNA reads TGTGCCAGCAGCTTAGGAGGGACCGCAAACACCATATATTTT.

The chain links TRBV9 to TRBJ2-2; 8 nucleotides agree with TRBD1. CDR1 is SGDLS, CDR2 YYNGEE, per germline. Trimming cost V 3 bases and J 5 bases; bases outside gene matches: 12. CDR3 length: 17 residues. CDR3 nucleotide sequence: TGTGCCAGCAGCGGAAGCCTCCAGGGGGCGTGGACCGGGGAGCTGTTTTTT. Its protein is CASSGSLQGAWTGELFF.

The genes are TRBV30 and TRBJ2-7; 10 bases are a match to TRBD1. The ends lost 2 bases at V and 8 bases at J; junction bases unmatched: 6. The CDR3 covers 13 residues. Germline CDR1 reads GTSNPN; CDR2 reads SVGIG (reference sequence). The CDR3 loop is CAWSFGTGVKQYF. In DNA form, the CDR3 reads TGTGCCTGGAGTTTTGGGACAGGGGTTAAGCAGTACTTC.

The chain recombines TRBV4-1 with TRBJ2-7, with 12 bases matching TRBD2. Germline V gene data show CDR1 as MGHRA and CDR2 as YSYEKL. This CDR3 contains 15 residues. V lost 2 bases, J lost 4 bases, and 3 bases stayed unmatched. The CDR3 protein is CASSQPTSGSYEQYF. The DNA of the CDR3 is TGCGCCAGCAGCCAACCGACTAGCGGGAGTTACGAGCAGTACTTC.

In nucleotides, the CDR3 is TGTGCCAGCAGCTTGGTCTCGGGAGGGCCCTCTAATGAGCAGTTCTTC. Translated, it gives CASSLVSGGPSNEQFF. This chain uses TRBV5-4 with TRBJ2-1, with 8 bases lining up with TRBD2. Germline values: CDR1 SGHNT, CDR2 YYREEE (reference sequence). The length of the CDR3 is 16 residues. Unmatched junction bases numbered 9, after V lost 0 bases and J lost 7 bases.

The CDR3 nucleotides read TGTGCCAGCTCACTGTACTGGTCCTATGGCTACACCTTC. This translates into CASSLYWSYGYTF. The chain couples TRBV6-1 to TRBJ1-2; D is undetermined. Trimming pared 8 bases from V and 4 bases from J, leaving 14 bases between. The CDR3 contains 13 residues. Germline CDR1 MNHNS, CDR2 SASEGT.

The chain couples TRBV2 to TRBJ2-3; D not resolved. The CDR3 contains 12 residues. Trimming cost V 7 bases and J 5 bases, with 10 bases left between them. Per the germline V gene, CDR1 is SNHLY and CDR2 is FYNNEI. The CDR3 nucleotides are TGTGCCAGCAATCGACTGGAAGATACGCAGTATTTT. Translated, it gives CASNRLEDTQYF.

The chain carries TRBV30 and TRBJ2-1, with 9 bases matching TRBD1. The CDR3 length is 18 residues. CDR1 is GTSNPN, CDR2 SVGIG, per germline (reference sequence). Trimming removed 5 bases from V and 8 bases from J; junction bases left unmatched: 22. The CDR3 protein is CAWPGPGHTGTGLDEQFF. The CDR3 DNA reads TGTGCCTGGCCGGGGCCCGGCCATACTGGGACAGGGCTCGATGAGCAGTTCTTC.

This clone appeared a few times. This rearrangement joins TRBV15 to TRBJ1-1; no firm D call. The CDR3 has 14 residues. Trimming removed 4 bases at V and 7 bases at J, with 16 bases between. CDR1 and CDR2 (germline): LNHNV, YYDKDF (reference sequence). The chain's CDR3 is CATSTSGLSGEAFF. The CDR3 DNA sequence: TGTGCCACCAGCACCTCCGGATTAAGTGGTGAAGCTTTCTTT.

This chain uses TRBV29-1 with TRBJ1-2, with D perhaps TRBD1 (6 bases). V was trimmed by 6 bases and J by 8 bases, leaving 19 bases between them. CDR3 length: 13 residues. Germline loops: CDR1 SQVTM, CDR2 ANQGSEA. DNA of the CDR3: TGCAGCGTCCTGACAGGTCCCTATGAGGGCTACACCTTC. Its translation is CSVLTGPYEGYTF. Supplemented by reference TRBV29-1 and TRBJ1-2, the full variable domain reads SAVISQKPSRDICQRGTSLTIQCQVDSQVTMMFWYRQQPGQSLTLIATANQGSEATYESGFVIDKFPISRPNLTFSTLTVSNMSPEDSSIYLCSVLTGPYEGYTFGSGTRLTVV.

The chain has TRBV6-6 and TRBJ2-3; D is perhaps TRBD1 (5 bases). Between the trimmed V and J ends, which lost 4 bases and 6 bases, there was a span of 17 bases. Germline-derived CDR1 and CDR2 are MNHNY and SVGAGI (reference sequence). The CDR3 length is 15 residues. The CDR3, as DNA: TGTGCCAGCAGTTCTTTTGATGGGTGGGGCGATACGCAGTATTTT. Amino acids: CASSSFDGWGDTQYF.

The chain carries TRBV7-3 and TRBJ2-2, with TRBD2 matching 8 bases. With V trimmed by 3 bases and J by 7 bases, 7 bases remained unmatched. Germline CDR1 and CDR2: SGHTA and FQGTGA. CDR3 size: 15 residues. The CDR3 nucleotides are TGTGCCAGCAGCTTCCCCGGACTAGCAGTCGGGGAGCTGTTTTTT. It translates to CASSFPGLAVGELFF. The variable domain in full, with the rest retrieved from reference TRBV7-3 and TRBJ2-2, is GAGVSQTPSNKVTEKGKYVELRCDPISGHTALYWYRQSLGQGPEFLIYFQGTGAADDSGLPNDRFFAVRPEGSVSTLKIQRTERGDSAVYLCASSFPGLAVGELFFGEGSRLTVL.

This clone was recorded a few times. Here the CDR3 reads CASKGGDPRRGTEAFF. DNA for the CDR3: TGTGCCAGCAAGGGAGGGGACCCTCGACGGGGGACTGAAGCTTTCTTT. J is TRBJ1-1 and V is TRBV16; D is perhaps TRBD1 (5 bases). Germline CDR1 reads KGHSY; CDR2 reads FQNENV. Trimming pared 7 bases from V and 5 bases from J, leaving 23 bases between. This CDR3 has 16 amino acids.